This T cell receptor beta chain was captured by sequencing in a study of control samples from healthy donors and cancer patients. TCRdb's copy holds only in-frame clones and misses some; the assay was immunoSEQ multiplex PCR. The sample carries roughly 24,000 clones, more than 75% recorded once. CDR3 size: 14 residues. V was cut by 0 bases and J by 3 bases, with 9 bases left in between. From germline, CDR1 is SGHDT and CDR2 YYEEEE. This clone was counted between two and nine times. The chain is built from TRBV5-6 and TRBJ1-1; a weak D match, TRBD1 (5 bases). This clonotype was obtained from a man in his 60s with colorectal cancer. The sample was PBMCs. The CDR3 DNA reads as TGTGCCAGCAGCTTGGCGGTCAGGGACACTGAAGCTTTCTTT. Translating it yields CASSLAVRDTEAFF.